This passage covers 25 T cell receptor beta chains from one sample sequenced in a study of vaccination and CD4 T cells after COVID-19. The antigens for these receptors are not known. Cultured CD4+ T-cell DNA underwent Oncomine TCR Beta short-read sequencing. Cultured CD4+ T cells were the source of extracted genomic DNA. TCRdb processed the PCR reads anew with MiXCR; each CDR3 protein has one entry. The profile shows under 7,500 distinct CDR3 sequences, roughly 31% of them singletons. Specified treatment: roughly nine-day PBMC culture with coronavirus spike peptide pools or control peptides (ViraFEST assay). Collection of the unexposed donor's CD4+ T cells took place before the COVID-19 pandemic (2011-2018). Sequencing was done on a sample of CD4+ T cells from blood, cultured in vitro. Receptor source: a human donor in good health.

The chain employs TRBV20-1 and TRBJ2-1, with D perhaps being TRBD1 or TRBD2 (6 bases each). The germline V gene encodes CDR1 DFQATT and CDR2 SNEGSKA (reference sequence). V dropped 5 bases and J dropped 3 bases, with 20 bases sitting between them. The length of the CDR3 is 16 residues. As DNA, the CDR3 is TGCAGTGCTGACGAAGTGGGGGGCGAATACTACAATGAGCAGTTCTTC. It yields the protein CSADEVGGEYYNEQFF.

The chain carries TRBV28 and TRBJ1-3, with D possibly being TRBD1 (5 bases). The CDR3 has 12 amino acids. The germline gives CDR1 MDHEN, CDR2 SYDVKM. With 6 bases removed from V and 4 bases from J, the gap between germline ends came to 7 bases. This chain's CDR3 is CASRGRGNTIYF. The CDR3 region has the DNA TGTGCCAGCAGGGGGCGAGGAAACACCATATATTTT.

A few counts support this clonotype. The chain employs TRBV5-4 and TRBJ1-2; 7 positions agree with TRBD1. Germline lookup yields CDR1 SGHNT and CDR2 YYREEE (reference sequence). The trim removed 4 bases at V and 0 bases at J, leaving 6 bases unmatched. The CDR3 runs 15 residues. CDR3 sequence reads: CASSPVGQANYGYTF. Written as DNA, the CDR3 is TGTGCCAGCAGCCCTGTCGGACAGGCTAACTATGGCTACACCTTC.

This clonotype was seen a handful of times. CDR3 amino acids: CASSFHPASNTGELFF. CDR3 DNA sequence: TGTGCCAGCAGTTTCCACCCCGCTTCAAACACCGGGGAGCTGTTTTTT. J is TRBJ2-2 and V is TRBV6-5, with D hard to call. This CDR3 has 16 residues. V gave up 4 bases and J gave up 2 bases, with 14 bases separating them. CDR1 is MNHEY and CDR2 is SVGAGI in the germline V gene.

The chain combines TRBV28 with TRBJ1-5; D is perhaps TRBD1 (6 bases). The CDR3 length is 15 residues. In germline, CDR1 is MDHEN, CDR2 SYDVKM. Trimming left V 4 bases short and J 3 bases short, with 13 bases between. CDR3 protein: CASSYPGVDNQPQHF. DNA of the CDR3: TGTGCCAGCAGTTACCCAGGGGTGGACAATCAGCCCCAGCATTTT.

This clonotype was counted a few times. This sequence joins TRBV2 and TRBJ2-2; D not resolved. V gave up 8 bases and J gave up 7 bases, with 11 bases separating them. The CDR3 spans 12 residues. The germline V gene has CDR1 SNHLY and CDR2 FYNNEI. The CDR3 region is CASAAVGGELFF. Here the CDR3 DNA reads TGTGCCAGCGCGGCCGTCGGCGGGGAGCTGTTTTTT.

The chain carries TRBV4-3 and TRBJ2-7; 9 bases align to TRBD1. The CDR3 has 13 amino acids. Unmatched junction bases numbered 1, after V lost 4 bases and J lost 3 bases. In germline, CDR1 is LGHNA, CDR2 YSLEER. CDR3 loop: CASSRGQGYEQYF. For the CDR3, the DNA is TGCGCCAGCAGCCGGGGACAGGGCTACGAGCAGTACTTC.

This clonotype was seen a few times. The chain links TRBV10-3 to TRBJ2-1, with TRBD2 as a possible D gene (5 bases). The CDR3 runs to 13 residues. Germline CDR1 and CDR2: ENHRY and SYGVKD. The germline V and J ends were trimmed by 4 bases and 5 bases, with 9 bases remaining between them. CDR3 amino acids: CAISGTGDNEQFF. The CDR3 DNA is TGTGCCATCAGTGGGACTGGGGACAATGAGCAGTTCTTC.

This sequence joins TRBV28 and TRBJ2-5, with 9 bases lining up with TRBD1. The CDR3 runs 14 residues. V shed 8 bases and J 0 bases; nucleotides not matched to a gene: 4. In germline, CDR1 is MDHEN, CDR2 SYDVKM. CDR3 sequence (DNA): TGTGCCAGCGTTGACAGGGGGTACCAAGAGACCCAGTACTTC. This translates into CASVDRGYQETQYF.

V gene TRBV6-1 combines with J gene TRBJ2-7, with a possible D match to TRBD2 (6 bases). The CDR3 loop spans 13 amino acids. V lost 10 bases and J 3 bases, leaving 16 bases between the germline ends. Germline V CDR1 and CDR2: MNHNS, SASEGT. The CDR3 is CATRSTSLYEQYF. CDR3 in DNA: TGTGCCACCAGAAGCACTAGCCTCTACGAGCAGTACTTC.

The sample holds a few counts of this clonotype. The gene calls are TRBV7-3 and TRBJ1-5, with D hard to call. Germline V gene sequence: CDR1 SGHTA, CDR2 FQGTGA. The V end was cut by 4 bases, the J end by 7 bases, with 11 bases between. The CDR3 is made up of 13 amino acids. The CDR3 DNA follows: TGTGCCAGCAGCTCCGATAGGCAGCAGCCCCAGCATTTT. It is translated as CASSSDRQQPQHF. Full variable domain (rest looked up from reference TRBV7-3 and TRBJ1-5): GAGVSQTPSNKVTEKGKYVELRCDPISGHTALYWYRQSLGQGPEFLIYFQGTGAADDSGLPNDRFFAVRPEGSVSTLKIQRTERGDSAVYLCASSSDRQQPQHFGDGTRLSIL.

This clonotype was seen a handful of times. The V gene is TRBV6-4, the J gene TRBJ2-1, with TRBD2 as a possible D gene (5 bases). Germline CDR1 MRHNA, CDR2 SNTAGT. Trimming removed 3 bases at V and 8 bases at J, with 14 bases between. The CDR3 loop spans 14 amino acids. The CDR3 sequence is CASSEGDPGDEQFF. The DNA of the CDR3 is TGTGCCAGCAGTGAGGGAGACCCCGGGGATGAGCAGTTCTTC.

The V call is TRBV28, the J call TRBJ2-4; D may be TRBD2 (7 bases). The germline gives CDR1 MDHEN, CDR2 SYDVKM. V dropped 7 bases and J dropped 5 bases, with 18 bases sitting between them. CDR3 length: 15 amino acids. The CDR3 nucleotides read TGTGCCAGCAACATGAGCGGGGAGGGGGAAAACATTCAGTACTTC. It codes for CASNMSGEGENIQYF.

This clonotype occurred a few times. The chain uses TRBV20-1 and TRBJ1-5; D might be TRBD1 (6 bases). CDR1 is DFQATT, CDR2 SNEGSKA, per germline (reference sequence). CDR3 length: 13 amino acids. Trimming removed 3 bases at V and 7 bases at J, with 13 bases between. Here the CDR3 reads CSASRGGRQPQHF. In DNA form, the CDR3 reads TGCAGTGCTAGCCGCGGGGGGCGGCAGCCCCAGCATTTT.

In this sample, this clonotype turned up a few times. The junction departs from the called germline gene at one end, perhaps through a read error. This chain's CDR3 is CASSLFSGGTKQGTQYF. CDR3 nucleotides: TGTGCCAGCAGCTTATTTAGCGGTGGGACAAAGCAAGGGACCCAGTACTTC. The chain joins TRBV11-1 to TRBJ2-5; TRBD1 or TRBD2 may be the D gene (6 bases each). The CDR3 spans 17 residues. Germline V gene sequence: CDR1 SGHAT, CDR2 FQDESV (reference sequence). The whole variable domain, remainder taken from reference TRBV11-1 and TRBJ2-5, is EAEVAQSPRYKITEKSQAVAFWCDPISGHATLYWYRQILGQGPELLVQFQDESVVDDSQLPKDRFSAERLKGVDSTLKIQPAELGDSAMYLCASSLFSGGTKQGTQYFGPGTRLLVL.

The chain recombines TRBV6-1 with TRBJ2-7; D is possibly TRBD1 (5 bases). V dropped 7 bases and J dropped 6 bases, with 16 bases sitting between them. Germline V gives CDR1 MNHNS, CDR2 SASEGT. CDR3 length equals 13 residues. CDR3 sequence reads: CASIQGAGLEQYF. The DNA for the CDR3 is TGTGCCAGCATTCAAGGGGCAGGGCTCGAGCAGTACTTC.

The chain employs TRBV4-3 and TRBJ2-1, with D tentatively TRBD1 (5 bases). Trimming left V 0 bases short and J 8 bases short, with 11 bases between. CDR1 and CDR2 from the germline V gene are LGHNA and YSLEER. This CDR3 is 14 amino acids long. CDR3: CASSQDGQGHEQFF. The DNA of the CDR3 is TGCGCCAGCAGCCAAGACGGGCAGGGCCATGAGCAGTTCTTC.

This clonotype was detected a few times. The chain combines TRBV6-1 with TRBJ2-5, with no clear D. The ends were cut back, 6 bases at V and 1 base at J, with 12 bases in the middle. CDR1 is MNHNS and CDR2 is SASEGT in the germline V gene. The CDR3 runs 14 residues. The CDR3 DNA sequence: TGTGCCAGCAGCCCTGACAAATCCCAAGAGACCCAGTACTTC. Translated: CASSPDKSQETQYF.

The chain combines TRBV7-2 with TRBJ2-3; D gene unclear. Trimming shortened V by 7 bases and J by 3 bases, and 11 bases separated the two germline ends. In germline, CDR1 is SGHTA, CDR2 FQGNSA. The CDR3 is made up of 13 amino acids. The CDR3 loop reads CASTRQLTDTQYF. The CDR3, as DNA: TGTGCCAGCACCCGCCAGTTAACAGATACGCAGTATTTT.

The genes are TRBV2 and TRBJ1-5; TRBD1 matches 7 bases. Germline CDR1 reads SNHLY; CDR2 reads FYNNEI. The trim removed 8 bases at V and 5 bases at J, leaving 9 bases unmatched. The CDR3 loop spans 14 amino acids. As DNA, the CDR3 is TGTGCCAGCCAGGGGGAGCAGGGAGATCAGCCCCAGCATTTT. Translation: CASQGEQGDQPQHF.

The rearrangement uses TRBV28 and TRBJ2-5; D unclear. With 3 bases removed from V and 4 bases from J, the gap between germline ends came to 9 bases. Germline lookup yields CDR1 MDHEN and CDR2 SYDVKM. CDR3 length: 13 residues. The CDR3 region is CASSFPGIETQYF. Here the CDR3 DNA reads TGTGCCAGCAGTTTCCCCGGAATAGAGACCCAGTACTTC.

CDR3 in amino acids: CASSDAGVNEKLFF. DNA of the CDR3: TGTGCCAGCAGTGATGCAGGGGTTAATGAAAAACTGTTTTTT. The gene calls are TRBV6-1 and TRBJ1-4; perhaps TRBD1 as D (6 bases). There are 14 residues in the CDR3. Germline CDR1 reads MNHNS; CDR2 reads SASEGT. V lost 3 bases and J lost 4, with 9 bases in between.

This chain connects TRBV27 to TRBJ2-7; TRBD1 matches 10 bases. Trimming removed 5 bases from V and 2 bases from J; junction bases left unmatched: 12. The CDR3 totals 17 residues. Germline loops: CDR1 MNHEY, CDR2 SMNVEV (reference sequence). As DNA, the CDR3 is TGTGCCAGCAGTGCAGTCCATTCGGACAGGGGGACCTACGAGCAGTACTTC. As protein: CASSAVHSDRGTYEQYF.

The chain has TRBV29-1 and TRBJ2-3; D call uncertain. Between the trimmed V and J ends, which lost 5 bases and 5 bases, there was a span of 14 bases. CDR3 length equals 13 residues. Germline CDR1 reads SQVTM; CDR2 reads ANQGSEA. CDR3 DNA: TGCAGCGTTCAAGGTAGTGGCCTAGATACGCAGTATTTT. It yields the protein CSVQGSGLDTQYF.

This chain joins TRBV19 and TRBJ2-3; TRBD2 matches 14 bases. Trimming at V came to 5 bases and at J to 7 bases, leaving 8 bases not matched to a gene. Germline V CDR1 and CDR2: LNHDA, SQIVND (reference sequence). The CDR3 is 16 residues long. The CDR3 DNA is TGTGCCAGTAGTGGAGGGACTAGCGGGAGTAGGAATACGCAGTATTTT. It translates to CASSGGTSGSRNTQYF.